This T cell receptor (beta chain) was profiled in a study of T-cell memory formation after mild COVID-19 (TCRdb year 2021). Broadly, across the study: Most TCR sequence clusters were specific to one of the two donors. Two young, previously healthy adult volunteers made up the cohort, one male and one female. Longitudinal TCRalpha and TCRbeta repertoire sequencing tracked T-cell clones expanding and contracting after mild COVID-19 in a couple of donors.

Ficoll-Paque density gradient centrifugation was used to isolate PBMCs. The paper's findings and limits, for the study overall: Some responding clones were found in pre-infection memory, which suggests that pre-existing cross-reactive memory T cells took part in the SARS-CoV-2 response. Contracting CD4+ clones were found mainly in CM and EM memory subsets, while CD8+ clones were enriched in EMRA. SARS-CoV-2 specificity was not confirmed for the second-wave clones peaking on day 37. Clones contracting from day 15 to 85 had balanced CD4/CD8 phenotypes, while a second wave expanding from day 15 to 37 was biased towards CD4+. Only a couple of mild cases were covered by the study, and larger cohorts that include severe cases with pre-infection samples were considered necessary.

This clonotype was observed a handful of times. There is no known antigen for this receptor. Base qualities are missing; no much larger clone stands one base away. V is shortened by 1 base, J by 4 bases, and the region joining them spans 19 bases. The CDR3 starts with the cysteine, ends with the phenylalanine, and has 17 residues. The only DNA kept is the CDR3, 51 bases in frame from the first base. The sequencer was an Illumina NovaSeq 6000. Using 5'RACE with constant-segment primers, TCRalpha and TCRbeta cDNA libraries were constructed, with sample barcodes and unique molecular identifiers added in the process. RNA was extracted from every sample with Trizol reagent. Libraries were amplified in two PCR steps, with a second sample barcode and Illumina TruSeq adapters added in the second step. Libraries were sequenced on an Illumina NovaSeq with 2 x 150 bp paired-end reads. The authors' analysis ran thus. With migec v1.2.7, reads were demultiplexed and then collapsed into UMI-guided consensus sequences. Using mixcr v2.1.11, UMI consensuses were aligned to TRA and TRB V and J templates and then assembled into clonotypes. A clonotype was counted as expanded or contracted only if both edgeR and NoisET called the change significant, with noise models trained on biological replicates. edgeR calls used a false discovery rate-adjusted p below 0.01 and a log2 fold-change threshold of 1. As an exploratory analysis of dynamics, max-normalized trajectories of the 1000 most abundant clonotypes were examined with PCA combined with hierarchical clustering. Each responding clone was given a CD4 or CD8 phenotype based on the CD4+ and CD8+ repertoires, which had been sequenced separately. The public reads were reanalyzed by TCRdb: fastp trimming at Q25, MiXCR alignment, in-frame beta chains only. For every CDR3 protein sequence, its rows merge into one entry that carries the most common genes and DNA. Clone size and V and J calls follow TCRdb, not the original study. This sample holds 500,000 to 550,000 distinct CDR3 sequences; roughly 21% were observed only once. The ten largest make up around an eighth of the sample.

The sequenced material came from PBMCs or a T cell subset sorted from them (not recorded which). The clonotype comes from an adult woman who had mild COVID-19 (a few samples of this study predate the infection). The sample titles of this study are shuffled in the database, so cell type and time point are left out; the donor was told from shared clones. The sequence is built from TRBV12-3 or TRBV12-4 and TRBJ1-1, and possibly TRBD1, on 5 matching bases. CDR3 protein: CASSLDGTVGRATEAFF. The DNA sequence reads TGTGCCAGCAGTTTAGATGGGACTGTTGGCAGGGCCACTGAAGCTTTCTTT.